The rows below give T cell receptor beta chains drawn from one sample of a study of blood T cell repertoires in COVID-19. Assay used: immunoSEQ multiplex PCR; TCRdb lists only in-frame clones, some missing. The sample contains 200,000 to 300,000 clones, 88% of which appear only once. Input material: peripheral blood. These receptors were obtained from a man aged 60 to 75 who had recovered from COVID-19. Both conserved end residues are part of each CDR3. The D gene is left open where the match is weak. The size entry is marked missing in some rows and otherwise reads once, few, many or a size class.

D gene: TRBD2
V gene: TRBV6-9
J gene: TRBJ2-1
clone size: NA
CDR3 DNA: TGTGCCAGCAGTTACTGGGGACTAGCGATTAAGTTCTTC
CDR3 protein: CASSYWGLAIKFF

D gene: TRBD1
V gene: TRBV7-2
J gene: TRBJ2-2
clone size: NA
CDR3 DNA: TGTGCCAGCAGCTCCCAGGGGGCGGGCACCGGGGAGCTGTTTTTT
CDR3 protein: CASSSQGAGTGELFF

D gene: NA
V gene: TRBV19
J gene: TRBJ1-5
clone size: NA
CDR3 DNA: TGTGCCAGTAAACAGGGTTCTCAGCCCCAGCATTTT
CDR3 protein: CASKQGSQPQHF

D gene: NA
V gene: TRBV7-9
J gene: TRBJ1-2
clone size: NA
CDR3 DNA: TGTGCCAGCAGTCTAAGGAGTGGCTATGGCTACACCTTC
CDR3 protein: CASSLRSGYGYTF

D gene: TRBD1
V gene: TRBV6-5
J gene: TRBJ2-3
clone size: once
CDR3 DNA: TGTGCCAGCAGTTTCACGACAGGGCGCACAGATACGCAGTATTTT
CDR3 protein: CASSFTTGRTDTQYF

D gene: NA
V gene: TRBV9
J gene: TRBJ1-1
clone size: NA
CDR3 DNA: TGTGCCAGCAGCGTAGGTATCTCGGGAAACACTGAAGCTTTCTTT
CDR3 protein: CASSVGISGNTEAFF

D gene: NA
V gene: TRBV6-5
J gene: TRBJ1-2
clone size: NA
CDR3 DNA: TGTGCCAGCAGTTACGGGCCCTCCGTGATCTATGGCTACACCTTC
CDR3 protein: CASSYGPSVIYGYTF

D gene: NA
V gene: TRBV7-6
J gene: TRBJ2-3
clone size: NA
CDR3 DNA: TGTGCCAGCAGCTTAGGACTACCAAGCACAGATACGCAGTATTTT
CDR3 protein: CASSLGLPSTDTQYF

D gene: TRBD1
V gene: TRBV2
J gene: TRBJ2-2
clone size: NA
CDR3 DNA: TGTGCCAGCAGATCGGACAGGGTAGCCGGGGAGCTGTTTTTT
CDR3 protein: CASRSDRVAGELFF

D gene: TRBD1
V gene: TRBV27
J gene: TRBJ2-1
clone size: once
CDR3 DNA: TGTGCCAGCAGTTTCCCGGGACAGGGGAACTACAATGAGCAGTTCTTC
CDR3 protein: CASSFPGQGNYNEQFF

D gene: NA
V gene: TRBV5-4
J gene: TRBJ2-7
clone size: NA
CDR3 DNA: TGTGCCAGCAGCCGGGACACCTACGAGCAGTACTTC
CDR3 protein: CASSRDTYEQYF

D gene: TRBD2
V gene: TRBV29-1
J gene: TRBJ2-5
clone size: NA
CDR3 DNA: TGCAGCGTACGGGCGGGGGGCAACCAAGAGACCCAGTACTTC
CDR3 protein: CSVRAGGNQETQYF

D gene: TRBD1
V gene: TRBV6-5
J gene: TRBJ2-1
clone size: NA
CDR3 DNA: TGTGCCAGCAGCCGGACAGGGATGTCCTACAATGAGCAGTTCTTC
CDR3 protein: CASSRTGMSYNEQFF

D gene: TRBD1
V gene: TRBV7-2
J gene: TRBJ1-4
clone size: NA
CDR3 DNA: TGTGCCAGCAGCTTTGACAGGGGAGCTAATGAAAAACTGTTTTTT
CDR3 protein: CASSFDRGANEKLFF

D gene: TRBD1
V gene: TRBV19
J gene: TRBJ1-6
clone size: NA
CDR3 DNA: TGTGCCACAGCGGGACAGGGGCGTTCACCCCTCCACTTT
CDR3 protein: CATAGQGRSPLHF

D gene: NA
V gene: TRBV5-1
J gene: TRBJ1-2
clone size: NA
CDR3 DNA: TGCGCCAGCAGCTTGGATTCAGAATTTTATGGCTACACCTTC
CDR3 protein: CASSLDSEFYGYTF

D gene: TRBD2
V gene: TRBV9
J gene: TRBJ2-2
clone size: few
CDR3 DNA: TGTGCCAGCTTTAGCGGGGGGGCCGGGGACACCGGGGAGCTGTTTTTT
CDR3 protein: CASFSGGAGDTGELFF

D gene: TRBD2
V gene: TRBV5-1
J gene: TRBJ2-2
clone size: NA
CDR3 DNA: TGCGCCAGCAGCTTGGGGCTAGCGGGGGGACTGAACACCGGGGAGCTGTTTTTT
CDR3 protein: CASSLGLAGGLNTGELFF

D gene: NA
V gene: TRBV6-1
J gene: TRBJ1-5
clone size: NA
CDR3 DNA: TGTGCCAGCAGTGAAGTAAGGGGTATGGTGAGCAATCAGCCCCAGCATTTT
CDR3 protein: CASSEVRGMVSNQPQHF

D gene: NA
V gene: TRBV7-2
J gene: TRBJ2-7
clone size: few
CDR3 DNA: TGTGCCAGCAGCCACTCCTACGAGCAGTACTTC
CDR3 protein: CASSHSYEQYF

D gene: NA
V gene: TRBV12-3/TRBV12-4
J gene: TRBJ2-4
clone size: NA
CDR3 DNA: TGTGCCAGCACCTCCGACAGGCAAAACATTCAGTACTTC
CDR3 protein: CASTSDRQNIQYF

D gene: TRBD1
V gene: TRBV7-2
J gene: TRBJ1-1
clone size: NA
CDR3 DNA: TGTGCCAGCAGCTTATTCGGGACAGAAAACACTGAAGCTTTCTTT
CDR3 protein: CASSLFGTENTEAFF

D gene: NA
V gene: TRBV27
J gene: TRBJ2-7
clone size: NA
CDR3 DNA: TGTGCCAGCAGTTTAACGGTCTCCTACGAGCAGTACTTC
CDR3 protein: CASSLTVSYEQYF

D gene: TRBD1
V gene: TRBV7-9
J gene: TRBJ1-5
clone size: NA
CDR3 DNA: TGTGCCAGCAGCCCCCCCGGGACAGGGAGCCAGCCCCAGCATTTT
CDR3 protein: CASSPPGTGSQPQHF

D gene: NA
V gene: TRBV27
J gene: TRBJ1-5
clone size: NA
CDR3 DNA: TGTGCCAGCAGTCAACTGGGAACAGGCTGGGATCAGCCCCAGCATTTT
CDR3 protein: CASSQLGTGWDQPQHF

D gene: NA
V gene: TRBV27
J gene: TRBJ1-1
clone size: few
CDR3 DNA: TGTGCCAGCAGTTTATTTTCTATGAACACTGAAGCTTTCTTT
CDR3 protein: CASSLFSMNTEAFF

D gene: TRBD2
V gene: TRBV9
J gene: TRBJ2-5
clone size: NA
CDR3 DNA: TGTGCCAGCAGCGTAGCGACTAGCGGGGGCCAGCAAGAGACCCAGTACTTC
CDR3 protein: CASSVATSGGQQETQYF

D gene: NA
V gene: TRBV30
J gene: TRBJ1-1
clone size: NA
CDR3 DNA: TGTGCCTGGGCGAGAGGGGGTTTGAACACTGAAGCTTTCTTT
CDR3 protein: CAWARGGLNTEAFF